This T cell receptor (beta chain) stems from a study of Graves' ophthalmopathy and Graves' hyperthyroidism. The TCR beta CDR3 regions underwent amplification from RNA transcripts. The first-round RT-PCR employed HTBI primers together with the Qiagen OneStep RT-PCR kit. A multiplex PCR was then performed as the second round. TCRdb analysed the multiplex PCR reads with MiXCR anew, one entry per CDR3 protein. The sample includes 900,000 to 1,200,000 distinct CDR3 sequences, about 38% of them seen just once. Study results and limitations: Blood repertoires reportedly contained most expanded thyroid clonotypes above 0.001 frequency.

A word on this clonotype: Its antigen is not identified. With a much larger clone just one base away, this may be a read error.

V lost 3 bases to trimming and J lost 3 bases, with 15 bases between them. Germline loops: CDR1 LNHDA, CDR2 SQIVND (reference sequence). The CDR3 is 15 amino acids. The source material was peripheral blood or thyroid tissue (not recorded which). V usage is TRBV19 and J usage is TRBJ2-7; D gene unclear. This sequence was found in an adult man with Graves' hyperthyroidism. The CDR3 is CASSMAGRSDYEQYF. CDR3 in DNA: TGTGCCAGTAGTATGGCAGGACGGAGCGACTACGAGCAGTACTTC.